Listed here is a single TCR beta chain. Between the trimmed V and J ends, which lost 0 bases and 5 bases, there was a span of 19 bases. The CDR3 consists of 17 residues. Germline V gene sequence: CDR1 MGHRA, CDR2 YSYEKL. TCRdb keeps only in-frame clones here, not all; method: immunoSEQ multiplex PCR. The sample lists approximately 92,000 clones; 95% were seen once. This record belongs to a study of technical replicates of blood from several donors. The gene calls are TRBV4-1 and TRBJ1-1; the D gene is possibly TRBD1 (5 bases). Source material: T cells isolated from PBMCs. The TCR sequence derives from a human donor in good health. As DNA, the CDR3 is TGCGCCAGCAGCCAAGATGTCAGGGCTAAGAGGAGAACTGAAGCTTTCTTT. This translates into CASSQDVRAKRRTEAFF.